The TCR beta chain described here comes from a study of blood T cell repertoires in COVID-19. Assay used: immunoSEQ multiplex PCR; TCRdb lists only in-frame clones, some missing. The sample consists of 170,000 or so clones, roughly 90% of them appearing once. Specimen: PBMCs or T cells enriched from blood (not recorded which). This TCR was sampled from a woman aged 50 to 60 who had recovered from COVID-19.

CDR3 nucleotide sequence: TGTGCCAGCAGCTTAGACGGGGGGGGCCTGGATACGCAGTATTTT. It codes for CASSLDGGGLDTQYF. The chain uses TRBV7-2 and TRBJ2-3, with 8 bases matching TRBD2. This CDR3 region has 15 residues. CDR1 and CDR2 from the germline V gene are SGHTA and FQGNSA. V lost 1 base to trimming and J lost 6 bases; unmatched junction nucleotides: 6. The entire variable domain, with the rest obtained from reference TRBV7-2 and TRBJ2-3, is as follows: GAGVSQSPSNKVTEKGKDVELRCDPISGHTALYWYRQSLGQGLEFLIYFQGNSAPDKSGLPSDRFSAERTGGSVSTLTIQRTQQEDSAVYLCASSLDGGGLDTQYFGPGTRLTVL.